This is a list of T cell receptor beta chains from one sample in a study of blood T cell repertoires in COVID-19. Assay: immunoSEQ multiplex PCR; the TCRdb copy retains only in-frame clones and omits some. The sample consists of about 42,000 clones, about nine tenths of them appearing once. The sequencing sample was made of peripheral blood. These receptors originate from a human donor in a cohort sampled during active COVID-19. Each CDR3 is given with its conserved first and last residue. D genes are given only for firm matches. Rows may omit the clone size; those that give it use once, few, many or a size class.

d_call j_call cdr3_length v_call clone_size cdr3_nt cdr3_aa
TRBD1 TRBJ2-5 13 TRBV20-1 - TGCAGTGCTAGTACAGGGGGAAGAGAGACCCAGTACTTC CSASTGGRETQYF
- TRBJ2-7 15 TRBV3-1/TRBV3-2 - TGTGCCAGCAGCCAAGGGGTGGGAGTAGTGGACGAGCAGTACTTC CASSQGVGVVDEQYF
TRBD2 TRBJ2-1 18 TRBV6-2/TRBV6-3 - TGTGCCAGCAGTTACTCGACTAGCGGGAGGGCCGGGGGGAATGAGCAGTTCTTC CASSYSTSGRAGGNEQFF
TRBD2 TRBJ2-2 17 TRBV7-6 - TGTGCCAGCAGCTTAATCCCGAGCGGGGGAGTCACCGGGGAGCTGTTTTTT CASSLIPSGGVTGELFF
- TRBJ2-3 16 TRBV4-2 - TGTGCCAGCAGCCAAGACCCCTACCGAGGCACAGATACGCAGTATTTT CASSQDPYRGTDTQYF
TRBD2 TRBJ2-7 16 TRBV7-2 - TGTGCCAGCAGCGTGTCCGGGACTAGCGGGTCCCGCGAGCAGTACTTC CASSVSGTSGSREQYF
- TRBJ2-1 15 TRBV7-3 - TGTGCCAGCAGCCCCTACAGTGGAGGGTACAATGAGCAGTTCTTC CASSPYSGGYNEQFF
- TRBJ1-2 18 TRBV27 - TGTGCCAGCAGTTCGATAACGAAACAGGGAACGAAGAACTATGGCTACACCTTC CASSSITKQGTKNYGYTF
TRBD1 TRBJ2-3 13 TRBV11-3 - TGTGCCAGCAGCTGGACAGGGGAAGATACGCAGTATTTT CASSWTGEDTQYF
TRBD1 TRBJ2-7 18 TRBV7-9 few TGTGCCAGCAGCTTGAGGCCCCGGGACAGGGGCGGAACCTACGAGCAGTACTTC CASSLRPRDRGGTYEQYF
TRBD2 TRBJ2-1 15 TRBV5-1 once TGCGCCAACTTTACCCGGGGACTAGCGCCTAAGGAGCAGTTCTTC CANFTRGLAPKEQFF
TRBD2 TRBJ2-5 15 TRBV13 - TGTGCCAGCAGCTTTCCTAGCGGGGGCCAAGAGACCCAGTACTTC CASSFPSGGQETQYF
- TRBJ2-1 16 TRBV4-2 - TGTGCCAGCAGCCGCCAGGGGGCTAGCGGCTACAATGAGCAGTTCTTC CASSRQGASGYNEQFF
- TRBJ1-1 14 TRBV5-4 - TGTGCCAGCAGCAGGGGGTCCAGGGGCGGGCTAGCTTTCTTT CASSRGSRGGLAFF
TRBD2 TRBJ2-5 13 TRBV12-5 - TGTGCTAGTGGTTCGGGGGGCCAAGAGACCCAGTACTTC CASGSGGQETQYF
TRBD1 TRBJ2-5 12 TRBV2 - TGTGCCAGTTCACAGGGGGATGAGACCCAGTACTTC CASSQGDETQYF
- TRBJ1-3 15 TRBV9 - TGTGCCAGCAGCGTAGACCTAAACTCTGGAAACACCATATATTTT CASSVDLNSGNTIYF
TRBD1 TRBJ1-4 14 TRBV30 - TGTGCCTGGAGTGCGGACAGGTTTAATGAAAAACTGTTTTTT CAWSADRFNEKLFF
- TRBJ2-1 15 TRBV2 - TGTGCCAGCAGCGCGGGGGCGAGTCTGGGCAATGAGCAGTTCTTC CASSAGASLGNEQFF
- TRBJ1-3 15 TRBV5-5 - TGTGCCAGCAGCTTGGTGGGGAGCTCTGGAAACACCATATATTTT CASSLVGSSGNTIYF
TRBD2 TRBJ2-5 16 TRBV6-5 - TGTGCCAGCAGTTACGTCGGACTAGCGGAACAAGAGACCCAGTACTTC CASSYVGLAEQETQYF
- TRBJ1-2 13 TRBV7-3 - TGTGCCAGCAGCCCAGCCAGGGGCGGTGGCTACACCTTC CASSPARGGGYTF
- TRBJ1-3 17 TRBV5-4 - TGTGCCAGCAGCTTGGAGGCAGGACAAAGCTCTGGAAACACCATATATTTT CASSLEAGQSSGNTIYF
- TRBJ2-1 13 TRBV11-3 - TGTGCCAGCAGTTTGGGGTACCGGGGTGAGCAGTTCTTC CASSLGYRGEQFF
- TRBJ2-3 16 TRBV2 - TGTGCCAGCAGGACGACGGGGACACTTAGCACAGATACGCAGTATTTT CASRTTGTLSTDTQYF
TRBD1 TRBJ2-5 15 TRBV5-4 - TGTGCCAGCAGCTTGTGGCAGGGGGTAGAAGAGACCCAGTACTTC CASSLWQGVEETQYF
- TRBJ2-3 19 TRBV3-1/TRBV3-2 once TGTGCCAGCAGCCAAGAGTGGGGGGAGGTAGCGGCTAGCACAGATACGCAGTATTTT CASSQEWGEVAASTDTQYF
TRBD1 TRBJ2-3 14 TRBV6-1 - TGTGCCAGCAGTGAAGGACAGGGGGCTGATACGCAGTATTTT CASSEGQGADTQYF
- TRBJ1-2 14 TRBV6-5 - TGTGCCAGCAGTCCAGGGCAAACCGTCTATGGCTACACCTTC CASSPGQTVYGYTF
TRBD1 TRBJ1-6 16 TRBV3-1/TRBV3-2 - TGTGCCAGCAGCCCGACAGGGGCGAACTATAATTCACCCCTCCACTTT CASSPTGANYNSPLHF
TRBD2 TRBJ2-1 15 TRBV6-4 medium-sized TGTGCCAGCAGTGACTCGACTAGCGGGAGCAATGAGCAGTTCTTC CASSDSTSGSNEQFF
- TRBJ1-2 14 TRBV19 - TGTGCCAGTAGTAGCACCCGGGGTTCTGGTGGCTACACCTTC CASSSTRGSGGYTF
- TRBJ1-1 14 TRBV28 - TGTGCCAGCAGTTTGTTGACAATGAACACTGAAGCTTTCTTT CASSLLTMNTEAFF
TRBD2 TRBJ2-1 14 TRBV11-3 - TGTGCCAGCAGCGCCAGCGGGAGGTACAATGAGCAGTTCTTC CASSASGRYNEQFF
TRBD2 TRBJ2-1 13 TRBV10-1 - TGCGCCAGCAGTGACCTGCTAGCGGGAGAGCAGTTCTTC CASSDLLAGEQFF
- TRBJ1-4 16 TRBV5-1 once TGCGCCAGCAGCTTGGACCTCCCGGGGAGGACTGAAAAACTGTTTTTT CASSLDLPGRTEKLFF
- TRBJ2-1 16 TRBV6-2/TRBV6-3 - TGTGCCAGCAGTGCACGGAGGGGAAGCTCCTACAATGAGCAGTTCTTC CASSARRGSSYNEQFF
TRBD2 TRBJ2-4 16 TRBV11-2 - TGTGCCAGCAGCCCCGTACGGACTAGCGGGGAAAACATTCAGTACTTC CASSPVRTSGENIQYF
- TRBJ1-5 15 TRBV6-5 large TGTGCCAGCAGTTACTCGGGAGGCAGCAATCAGCCCCAGCATTTT CASSYSGGSNQPQHF
- TRBJ1-2 13 TRBV4-2 - TGTGCCAGCAGCCCCCGCGGGGACGATGGCTACACCTTC CASSPRGDDGYTF
TRBD1 TRBJ2-4 13 TRBV7-2 - TGTGCCAGCAGCATGGACAGGGTGAACATTCAGTACTTC CASSMDRVNIQYF
- TRBJ1-4 14 TRBV19 - TGTGCCAGTAGTCCAGTTGCAACTAATGAAAAACTGTTTTTT CASSPVATNEKLFF
TRBD1 TRBJ1-6 14 TRBV11-1 - TGTGCCAGCAGCCGGACAGGGAATAATTCACCCCTCCACTTT CASSRTGNNSPLHF
- TRBJ2-1 14 TRBV5-1 - TGCGCCAGCAGCTTGATAACTACTCCCAATGAGCAGTTCTTC CASSLITTPNEQFF
- TRBJ2-1 15 TRBV10-3 - TGTGCCATCAGGAAGGCTTCTAGCTCCTACAATGAGCAGTTCTTC CAIRKASSSYNEQFF
TRBD1 TRBJ1-1 13 TRBV6-5 once TGTGCCAGCAGTTACACCCGACAGGGATCAGCTTTCTTT CASSYTRQGSAFF
TRBD2 TRBJ2-7 15 TRBV5-1 - TGCGCCAGCAGGTCCTGGGGAGGGAGCTCCTACGAGCAGTACTTC CASRSWGGSSYEQYF
TRBD2 TRBJ2-3 15 TRBV5-4 - TGTGCCAGCAGCGAGACTAGCGGGGGGGGTTATACGCAGTATTTT CASSETSGGGYTQYF
TRBD1 TRBJ1-1 13 TRBV6-5 - TGTGCCAGCATCTTAGACAGGGTCACTGAAGCTTTCTTT CASILDRVTEAFF
- TRBJ1-2 15 TRBV6-6 once TGTGCCAGCAGTTCCCCGACAGGACCTAACTATGGCTACACCTTC CASSSPTGPNYGYTF
TRBD2 TRBJ2-3 16 TRBV5-1 once TGCGCCAGCAGGCGATGGACTAGCGGGGGGGCTGGAACGCAGTATTTT CASRRWTSGGAGTQYF
TRBD2 TRBJ2-5 16 TRBV10-3 - TGTGCCATCAGTTGGAAGAAGCGGGAGGACCAAGAGACCCAGTACTTC CAISWKKREDQETQYF
TRBD2 TRBJ2-7 16 TRBV6-5 - TGTGCCAGCAGTTACTCGGAACTAGCGGGAGTGTACGAGCAGTACTTC CASSYSELAGVYEQYF
TRBD1 TRBJ2-7 16 TRBV5-5 - TGTGCCAGCAGCTTCATCACAGGGGGCAAAATGGACGAGCAGTACTTC CASSFITGGKMDEQYF
- TRBJ2-3 15 TRBV2 - TGTGCCAGCAGTGAAGACCGAGCTAGCCGGGATACGCAGTATTTT CASSEDRASRDTQYF
TRBD2 TRBJ2-1 18 TRBV7-2 - TGTGCCAGCAGCTTTAGGCTAGCGGGGGGCGGCTCCTACAATGAGCAGTTCTTC CASSFRLAGGGSYNEQFF
- TRBJ1-4 15 TRBV19 - TGTGCCAGTAGCCTCGTACGGGACACCGCTGAAAAACTGTTTTTT CASSLVRDTAEKLFF